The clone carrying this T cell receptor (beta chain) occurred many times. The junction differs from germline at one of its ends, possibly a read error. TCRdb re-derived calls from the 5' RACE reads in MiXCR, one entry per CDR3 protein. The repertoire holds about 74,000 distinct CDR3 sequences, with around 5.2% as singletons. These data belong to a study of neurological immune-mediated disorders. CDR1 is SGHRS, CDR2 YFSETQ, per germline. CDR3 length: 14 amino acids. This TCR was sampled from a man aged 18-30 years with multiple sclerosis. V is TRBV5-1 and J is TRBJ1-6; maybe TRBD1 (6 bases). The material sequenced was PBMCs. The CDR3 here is CASRWKQGNSPLNF. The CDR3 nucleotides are TGCGCCAGCAGATGGAAACAGGGTAATTCACCCCTCAACTTT. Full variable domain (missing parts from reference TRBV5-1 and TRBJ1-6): KAGVTQTPRYLIKTRGQQVTLSCSPISGHRSVSWYQQTPGQGLQFLFEYFSETQRNKGNFPGRFSGRQFSNSRSEMNVSTLELGDSALYLCASRWKQGNSPLNFGNGTRLTVT.